The 3 T cell receptor beta chains listed next were all sequenced from one sample in a study of T cell repertoires in cytomegalovirus infection. TCRdb reprocessed the reads with MiXCR, giving one entry per CDR3 protein. The profile shows just over 150,000 distinct CDR3 sequences, 20% to 30% of them singletons. Source material: PBMCs. Source of these receptors: a human donor in good health (CMV status not recorded). Some clones in this sample may be carry-over from other donors' samples.

The chain couples TRBV7-9 to TRBJ2-3; D may be TRBD2 (6 bases). V dropped 2 bases and J dropped 6 bases, with 12 bases sitting between them. The CDR3 extends over 14 amino acids. Germline loops: CDR1 SEHNR, CDR2 FQNEAQ (reference sequence). The CDR3 coding sequence is TGTGCCAGCAGCTTATTGGAGGGTTTCGATACGCAGTATTTT. Residues: CASSLLEGFDTQYF.

This sequence joins TRBV20-1 and TRBJ1-6, with D unresolved. From germline, CDR1 is DFQATT and CDR2 SNEGSKA (reference sequence). V lost 2 bases, J lost 11 bases, and 16 bases lay in between. The CDR3 spans 14 residues. CDR3 residues: CSARRAGSPAPLHF. DNA for the CDR3: TGCAGTGCTAGAAGGGCAGGTTCACCGGCACCCCTCCACTTT.

This clonotype has just a few counts. This chain uses TRBV2 with TRBJ2-2; 9 bases are shared with TRBD2. From germline, CDR1 is SNHLY and CDR2 FYNNEI. V was clipped by 5 bases and J by 4 bases; unmatched bases: 11. The CDR3 has 17 amino acids. This CDR3 is CASSSRIAGVSTGELFF. For the CDR3, the DNA is TGTGCCAGCAGTTCTCGAATAGCGGGAGTTAGCACCGGGGAGCTGTTTTTT.